Listed below are T cell receptor beta chains from one sample, sequenced in a study of cytomegalovirus exposure and HLA in healthy donors. Generated by immunoSEQ multiplex PCR, the TCRdb table keeps only in-frame clones and is missing some. The profile shows about 170,000 clones, around 78% of them singletons. Specimen: PBMCs. The receptor set was obtained from a young woman in good health and CMV-seropositive. CDR3s include the opening cysteine and the closing phenylalanine or tryptophan. D genes are given only for firm matches. Size is omitted from some rows. Given values are once, few, many or a class for expanded clones.

j_call,clone_size,v_call,d_call,cdr3_aa,cdr3_nt
TRBJ1-1,.,TRBV4-3,TRBD1,CASSSWTGMNTEAFF,TGCGCCAGCAGCTCCTGGACAGGCATGAACACTGAAGCTTTCTTT
TRBJ2-1,.,TRBV7-2,TRBD2,CASRPGLAGSSSYNEQFF,TGTGCCAGCAGACCGGGACTAGCGGGGTCGAGCTCCTACAATGAGCAGTTCTTC
TRBJ1-2,once,TRBV9,.,CASSPGADYGYTF,TGTGCCAGCAGCCCAGGGGCAGACTATGGCTACACCTTC
TRBJ2-1,.,TRBV30,TRBD2,CAWSPYPGLAILNNEQFF,TGTGCCTGGAGTCCCTACCCAGGACTAGCGATACTTAACAATGAGCAGTTCTTC
TRBJ1-2,.,TRBV13,.,CASRGGPYGYTF,TGTGCCAGCCGAGGAGGGCCCTATGGCTACACCTTC
TRBJ2-7,once,TRBV10-3,.,CAISEIGANYEQYF,TGTGCCATCAGTGAAATAGGGGCGAACTACGAGCAGTACTTC
TRBJ2-2,.,TRBV5-1,.,CASSFVQGGNTGELFF,TGCGCCAGCAGCTTCGTCCAGGGGGGGAACACCGGGGAGCTGTTTTTT
TRBJ2-1,.,TRBV11-3,TRBD1,CASSPDRAGEQFF,TGTGCCTCCTCGCCGGACAGGGCCGGGGAGCAGTTCTTC
TRBJ1-1,.,TRBV19,TRBD1,CASSIDRVNTEAFF,TGTGCCAGTAGTATTGACAGGGTGAACACTGAGGCTTTCTTT
TRBJ1-1,.,TRBV18,.,CASSPPIGQLTNTEAFF,TGTGCCAGCTCACCACCGATAGGACAGCTAACGAACACTGAAGCTTTCTTT
TRBJ1-5,few,TRBV2,.,CASSEGGRQFSNQPQHF,TGTGCCAGCAGTGAAGGTGGTCGACAGTTTAGCAATCAGCCCCAGCATTTT
TRBJ1-2,.,TRBV6-1,TRBD1,CASSEYLQGAGYGYTF,TGTGCCAGCAGTGAATACCTTCAGGGGGCGGGCTATGGCTACACCTTC
TRBJ1-2,.,TRBV5-4,TRBD1,CASSAQGFAGYTF,TGTGCCAGCAGCGCACAGGGGTTTGCTGGCTACACCTTC
TRBJ1-1,.,TRBV30,.,CAWSVGRRNTEAFF,TGTGCCTGGAGTGTAGGGAGGAGGAACACTGAAGCTTTCTTT
TRBJ1-1,.,TRBV18,TRBD1,CASSPRQGGTEAFF,TGTGCCAGCTCACCAAGACAGGGTGGCACTGAAGCTTTCTTT
TRBJ1-1,.,TRBV4-3,.,CASSQVGQGLNTEAFF,TGCGCCAGCAGCCAAGTGGGTCAGGGATTGAACACTGAAGCTTTCTTT
TRBJ1-1,.,TRBV28,TRBD1,CASSDRGQVNTEAFF,TGTGCCAGCTCGGACAGGGGGCAAGTGAACACTGAAGCTTTCTTT
TRBJ1-5,.,TRBV2,.,CASSEGRSSNQPQHF,TGTGCCAGCAGTGAAGGCCGGTCTAGCAATCAGCCCCAGCATTTT
TRBJ2-5,.,TRBV4-3,.,CASSQVPGQETQYF,TGCGCCAGCAGCCAAGTTCCGGGCCAAGAGACCCAGTACTTC
TRBJ1-2,.,TRBV29-1,TRBD1,CSVAVGTGSDGYTF,TGCAGCGTTGCGGTGGGGACAGGGTCGGATGGCTACACCTTC
TRBJ2-5,few,TRBV15,TRBD2,CATSRDRGGPVETQYF,TGTGCCACCAGCAGAGATCGGGGGGGGCCAGTGGAGACCCAGTACTTC
TRBJ1-3,once,TRBV7-2,.,CASSYGHTPGNTIYF,TGTGCCAGCAGCTACGGACACACCCCTGGAAACACCATATATTTT
TRBJ1-6,.,TRBV30,.,CAQRRGYNSPLHF,TGTGCCCAACGCCGCGGCTATAATTCACCCCTCCACTTT
TRBJ2-1,.,TRBV5-1,.,CASSSQVPYNEQFF,TGCGCCAGCAGCTCGCAGGTACCTTACAATGAGCAGTTCTTC
TRBJ1-1,.,TRBV7-9,.,CASSLARGGMNTEAFF,TGTGCCAGCAGCTTAGCGAGGGGCGGGATGAACACTGAAGCTTTCTTT
TRBJ2-3,.,TRBV7-2,TRBD2,CASSYTSGTDTQYF,TGTGCCAGCAGTTATACTAGCGGCACAGATACGCAGTATTTT
TRBJ2-3,once,TRBV7-2,TRBD2,CASSPLAGGPPDTQYF,TGTGCCAGCAGCCCGCTAGCGGGGGGGCCGCCAGATACGCAGTATTTT
TRBJ1-2,.,TRBV2,.,CASSELGLYGYTF,TGTGCCAGCAGCGAACTGGGGCTATATGGCTACACCTTC
TRBJ2-3,.,TRBV11-2,.,CASSLLGTDTQYF,TGTGCCAGCAGCCTACTAGGCACAGATACGCAGTATTTT
TRBJ1-1,.,TRBV6-5,.,CASTLTLQGQAFF,TGTGCCAGCACCCTCACTTTACAGGGTCAAGCTTTCTTT
TRBJ2-5,few,TRBV5-1,.,CASSLNGKAEETQYF,TGCGCCAGCAGCTTAAATGGGAAAGCGGAAGAGACCCAGTACTTC
TRBJ1-1,.,TRBV28,.,CASSSGGASEAFF,TGTGCCAGCAGTTCTGGGGGGGCCTCTGAAGCTTTCTTT
TRBJ1-2,.,TRBV11-2,.,CASSFLGDYGYTF,TGTGCCAGCAGCTTTCTCGGGGACTATGGCTACACCTTC
TRBJ1-2,.,TRBV5-5,.,CASSPRQDTGGSYGYTF,TGTGCCAGCAGCCCCCGCCAAGATACGGGGGGCAGCTATGGCTACACCTTC
TRBJ2-3,.,TRBV7-9,.,CASSSQLGLTDTQYF,TGTGCCAGTTCTTCTCAGTTGGGCCTCACAGATACGCAGTATTTT
TRBJ2-7,once,TRBV5-1,TRBD2,CASSLGLAGGPEEQYF,TGCGCCAGCAGCTTAGGACTAGCGGGAGGGCCTGAGGAGCAGTACTTC
TRBJ1-1,.,TRBV6-6,.,CASSYRTENTEAFF,TGTGCCAGCAGTTACAGGACAGAGAACACTGAAGCTTTCTTT
TRBJ2-1,.,TRBV13,.,CASSLWSYHNEQFF,TGTGCCAGCAGCTTATGGAGCTACCACAATGAGCAGTTCTTC
TRBJ2-1,.,TRBV27,.,CASSLMRGRYTDEQFF,TGTGCCAGCAGCTTAATGCGCGGGCGGTATACAGATGAGCAGTTCTTC
TRBJ1-1,.,TRBV10-3,.,CAISESPQPGTEAFF,TGTGCCATCAGTGAGTCCCCTCAACCGGGGACTGAAGCTTTCTTT
TRBJ1-1,.,TRBV7-9,.,CASSWNTEDTEAFF,TGTGCCAGCAGCTGGAACACAGAAGACACTGAAGCTTTCTTT
TRBJ1-1,.,TRBV18,.,CASSPPSGKNTEAFF,TGTGCCAGCTCACCACCGAGCGGGAAGAACACTGAAGCTTTCTTT
TRBJ2-7,.,TRBV28,.,CASMAEDDEQYF,TGTGCCAGCATGGCGGAGGACGACGAGCAGTACTTC
TRBJ2-5,.,TRBV14,TRBD1,CASSQDEGGRETQYF,TGTGCCAGCAGCCAAGATGAAGGGGGCCGAGAGACCCAGTACTTC
TRBJ1-1,.,TRBV29-1,.,CSVGETGGTGAFF,TGCAGCGTTGGGGAGACGGGTGGGACTGGAGCTTTCTTT
TRBJ2-1,.,TRBV13,.,CASSVSTEQFF,TGTGCCAGCAGCGTTTCTACGGAGCAGTTCTTC
TRBJ2-3,.,TRBV10-1,.,CASSESPRRTDTQYF,TGCGCCAGCAGTGAGTCACCCCGCCGGACAGATACGCAGTATTTT
TRBJ2-7,.,TRBV5-1,TRBD1,CASSLGQGEVQQYF,TGCGCCAGCAGCCTGGGACAGGGGGAGGTACAGCAGTACTTC
TRBJ2-1,.,TRBV5-6,TRBD2,CASSRRLAGSYNEQFF,TGTGCCAGCAGCCGGCGTCTAGCGGGCTCCTACAATGAGCAGTTCTTC
TRBJ2-5,.,TRBV10-3,.,CAISDLGGQETQYF,TGTGCCATCAGCGACTTGGGTGGGCAAGAGACCCAGTACTTC
TRBJ1-5,few,TRBV5-8,.,CASSLGQPNQPQHF,TGTGCCAGCAGCTTGGGACAGCCCAATCAGCCCCAGCATTTT
TRBJ2-4,few,TRBV29-1,.,CSVSWVESPSKNIQYF,TGCAGCGTTAGTTGGGTCGAATCTCCTAGCAAAAACATTCAGTACTTC
TRBJ2-2,.,TRBV5-4,TRBD2,CASGGLAGANTGELFF,TGTGCCAGCGGGGGACTAGCGGGGGCGAACACCGGGGAGCTGTTTTTT